This TCR beta chain stems from a study of blood T cell repertoires in COVID-19. Across the study: Material from acute and convalescent COVID-19 was sourced from the United States, Italy and Spain.

Profiling relied on immunoSEQ multiplex PCR, and the TCRdb table lists in-frame clones only, not all of them. This sample yields tens of thousands of clones, of which around 89% are seen a single time; roughly 2.5% belongs to the top ten. CDR1 is LGHNA, CDR2 YNFKEQ, per germline. The CDR3 sequence is 15 residues long. V was pared by 6 bases and J by 0 bases, with 13 bases between. The chain is built from TRBV4-2 and TRBJ2-3; a weak D match, TRBD2 (6 bases). Sequencing used peripheral blood. The sequence was collected from a man aged 45 to 65 with COVID-19, enrolled during active disease. The CDR3: CASRALGTSTDTQYF. DNA for the CDR3: TGTGCCAGCAGGGCGTTGGGGACTAGCACAGATACGCAGTATTTT.